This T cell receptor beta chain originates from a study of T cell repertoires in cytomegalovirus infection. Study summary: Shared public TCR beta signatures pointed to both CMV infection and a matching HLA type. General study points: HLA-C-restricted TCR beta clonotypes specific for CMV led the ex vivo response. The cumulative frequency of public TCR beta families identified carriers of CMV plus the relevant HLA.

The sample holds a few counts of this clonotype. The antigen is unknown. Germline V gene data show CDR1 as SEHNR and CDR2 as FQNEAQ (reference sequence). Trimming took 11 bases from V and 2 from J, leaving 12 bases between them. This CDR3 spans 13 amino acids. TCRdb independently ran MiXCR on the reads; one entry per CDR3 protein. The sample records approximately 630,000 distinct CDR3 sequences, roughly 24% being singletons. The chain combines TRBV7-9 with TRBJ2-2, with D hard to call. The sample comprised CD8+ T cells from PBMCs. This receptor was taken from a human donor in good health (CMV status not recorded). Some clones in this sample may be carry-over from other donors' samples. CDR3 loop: CAGDTYNTGELFF. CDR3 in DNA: TGTGCCGGTGACACCTACAACACCGGGGAGCTGTTTTTT.